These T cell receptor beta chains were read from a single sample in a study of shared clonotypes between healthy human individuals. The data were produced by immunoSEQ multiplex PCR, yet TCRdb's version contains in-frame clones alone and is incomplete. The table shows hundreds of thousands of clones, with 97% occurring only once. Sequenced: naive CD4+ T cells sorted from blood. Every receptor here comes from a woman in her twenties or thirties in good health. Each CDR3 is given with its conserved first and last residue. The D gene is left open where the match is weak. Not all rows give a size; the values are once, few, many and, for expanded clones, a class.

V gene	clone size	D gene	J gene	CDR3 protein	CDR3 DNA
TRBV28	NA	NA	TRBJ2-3	CASSLFGVSYTDTQYF	TGTGCCAGCAGTTTATTTGGAGTCTCCTACACAGATACGCAGTATTTT
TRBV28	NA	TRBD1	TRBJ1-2	CASSVGTGGNGYTF	TGTGCCAGCAGTGTTGGAACAGGGGGCAATGGCTACACCTTC
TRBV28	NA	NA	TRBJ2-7	CASSSGHVYEQYF	TGTGCCAGCAGTTCGGGACACGTATACGAGCAGTACTTC
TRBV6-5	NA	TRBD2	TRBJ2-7	CASRREGGRIYEQYF	TGTGCCAGCAGGAGAGAAGGCGGGAGAATCTACGAGCAGTACTTC
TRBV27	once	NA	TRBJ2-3	CASSFSGRLTQYF	TGTGCCAGCAGTTTTTCGGGGAGACTTACGCAGTATTTT
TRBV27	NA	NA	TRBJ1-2	CASSLNQGRGYTF	TGTGCCAGCAGTTTAAACCAGGGTCGCGGCTACACCTTC
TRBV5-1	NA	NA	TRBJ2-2	CASSLDETGELFF	TGCGCCAGCAGCTTGGACGAGACCGGGGAGCTGTTTTTT
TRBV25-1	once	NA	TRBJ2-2	CASTVGGRDTGELFF	TGTGCCAGCACCGTAGGGGGGCGGGACACCGGGGAGCTGTTTTTT
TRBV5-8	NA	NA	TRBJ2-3	CASRGGGTITDTQYF	TGTGCCAGCAGGGGGGGCGGGACGATCACAGATACGCAGTATTTT
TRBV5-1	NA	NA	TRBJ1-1	CASSLVFNEGEAFF	TGCGCCAGCAGCTTGGTTTTCAACGAAGGTGAAGCTTTCTTT
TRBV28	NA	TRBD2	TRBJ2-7	CASSLTSVGTYEQYF	TGTGCCAGCAGTTTGACTAGCGTCGGAACCTACGAGCAGTACTTC
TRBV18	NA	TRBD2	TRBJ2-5	CASSPPGLAEFWETQYF	TGTGCCAGCTCACCACCGGGACTAGCGGAATTTTGGGAGACCCAGTACTTC
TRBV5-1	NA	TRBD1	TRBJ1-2	CASSPRGTARNYGYTF	TGCGCCAGCAGCCCTCGGGGGACAGCCCGAAACTATGGCTACACCTTC
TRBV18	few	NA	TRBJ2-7	CASSPIGGGEQYF	TGTGCCAGCTCACCAATTGGAGGAGGGGAGCAGTACTTC
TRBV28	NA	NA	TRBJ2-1	CASSDLGVIGDPGGSYNEQFF	TGTGCCAGCAGTGACCTAGGAGTCATAGGGGACCCTGGGGGCTCCTACAATGAGCAGTTCTTC
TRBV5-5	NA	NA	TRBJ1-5	CASSGGSSSNQPQHF	TGTGCCAGCAGCGGCGGGAGTTCTAGCAATCAGCCCCAGCATTTT
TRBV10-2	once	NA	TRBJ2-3	CASSEGGRYSTDTQYF	TGCGCCAGCAGTGAGGGGGGGCGGTATAGCACAGATACGCAGTATTTT
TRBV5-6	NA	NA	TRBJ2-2	CASSFRGGELFF	TGTGCCAGCAGCTTCAGAGGCGGGGAGCTGTTTTTT
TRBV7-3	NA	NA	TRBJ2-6	CASSPPGANVLTF	TGTGCCAGCAGCCCACCCGGGGCCAACGTCCTGACTTTC
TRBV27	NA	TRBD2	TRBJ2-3	CASRGLAGGDYTQYF	TGTGCCAGCAGGGGACTAGCGGGAGGGGACTATACGCAGTATTTT
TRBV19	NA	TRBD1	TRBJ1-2	CASSQQDRGNYGYTF	TGTGCCAGTAGCCAACAGGACAGGGGTAACTATGGCTACACCTTC
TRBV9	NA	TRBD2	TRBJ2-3	CASSVDSGRSTDTQYF	TGTGCCAGCAGCGTAGATAGCGGGAGAAGCACAGATACGCAGTATTTT
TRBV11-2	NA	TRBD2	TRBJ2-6	CASARLAGDSGANVLTF	TGTGCCAGTGCAAGACTAGCGGGAGACTCTGGGGCCAACGTCCTGACTTTC
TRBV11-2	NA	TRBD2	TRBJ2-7	CASSPRGTSVLYEQYF	TGTGCCAGCAGCCCCCGAGGGACTAGCGTGCTCTACGAGCAGTACTTC
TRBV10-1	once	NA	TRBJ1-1	CASSPGTVNTEAFF	TGCGCCAGCAGTCCGGGGACGGTGAACACTGAAGCTTTCTTT
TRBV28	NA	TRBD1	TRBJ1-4	CATIGQVLAEKLFF	TGTGCCACCATTGGACAGGTCCTTGCGGAAAAACTGTTTTTT
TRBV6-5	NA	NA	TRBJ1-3	CASTSHPAGNTIYF	TGTGCCAGCACCTCACACCCGGCTGGAAACACCATATATTTT
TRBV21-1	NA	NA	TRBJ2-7	CASSSREGLYEQYF	TGTGCCAGCAGCTCACGGGAGGGCCTCTACGAGCAGTACTTC
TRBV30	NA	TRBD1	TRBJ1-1	CAWSVLGGDTEAFF	TGTGCCTGGAGTGTATTAGGGGGCGACACTGAAGCTTTCTTT
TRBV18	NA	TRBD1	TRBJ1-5	CASSPTPWTGGNQPQHF	TGTGCCAGCTCACCAACGCCGTGGACAGGGGGCAATCAGCCCCAGCATTTT
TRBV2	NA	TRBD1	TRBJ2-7	CASSDVGDRVSSYEQYF	TGTGCCAGCAGTGATGTTGGCGACAGGGTAAGCTCCTACGAGCAGTACTTC
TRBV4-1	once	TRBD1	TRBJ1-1	CASSRRQGWGTEAFF	TGCGCCAGCAGCCGCAGACAGGGATGGGGCACTGAAGCTTTCTTT
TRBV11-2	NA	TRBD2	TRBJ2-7	CASSLRLAGDYEQYF	TGTGCCAGCAGCTTACGTCTAGCGGGAGACTACGAGCAGTACTTC
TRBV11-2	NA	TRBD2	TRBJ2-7	CASSKTSVYEQYF	TGTGCCAGCAGCAAGACTAGCGTGTACGAGCAGTACTTC
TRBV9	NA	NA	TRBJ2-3	CASSVALELVPGTDTQYF	TGTGCCAGCAGCGTAGCTCTGGAACTTGTTCCCGGCACAGATACGCAGTATTTT
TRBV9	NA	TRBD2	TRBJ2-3	CASSVRASGSTDTQYF	TGTGCCAGCAGCGTACGGGCTAGCGGGAGCACAGATACGCAGTATTTT
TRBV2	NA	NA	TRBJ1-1	CASSDSGDTEAFF	TGTGCCAGCAGTGATAGTGGGGACACTGAAGCTTTCTTT
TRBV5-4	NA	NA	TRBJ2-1	CASSFYSSYNEQFF	TGTGCCAGCAGCTTTTATAGCTCCTACAATGAGCAGTTCTTC